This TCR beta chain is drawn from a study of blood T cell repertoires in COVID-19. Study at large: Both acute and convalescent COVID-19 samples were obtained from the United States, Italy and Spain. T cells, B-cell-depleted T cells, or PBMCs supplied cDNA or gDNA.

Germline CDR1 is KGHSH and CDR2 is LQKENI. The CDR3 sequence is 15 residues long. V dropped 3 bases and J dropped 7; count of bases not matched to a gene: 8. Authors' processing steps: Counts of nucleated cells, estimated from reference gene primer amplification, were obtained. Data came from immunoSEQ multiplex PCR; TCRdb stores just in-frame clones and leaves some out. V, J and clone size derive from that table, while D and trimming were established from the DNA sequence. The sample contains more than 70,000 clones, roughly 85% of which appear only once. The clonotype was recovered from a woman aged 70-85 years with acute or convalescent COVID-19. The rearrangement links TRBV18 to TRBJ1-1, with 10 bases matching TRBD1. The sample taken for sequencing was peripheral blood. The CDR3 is CASSPPGQGRLEAFF. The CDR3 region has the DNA TGTGCCAGCTCACCTCCGGGACAGGGGAGACTTGAAGCTTTCTTT.